This TCR beta chain was captured by sequencing in a study of Tregs in tolerant kidney transplant recipients. Concerning this clone itself: Its matching antigen is unknown.

The data were produced by immunoSEQ multiplex PCR, yet TCRdb's version contains in-frame clones alone and is incomplete. The table has approximately 11,000 clones, around 90% seen once. Specimen: Tregs from blood cultured with allogeneic cells, collected before the transplant. This receptor was identified in a human patient who received a combined kidney and bone marrow transplant.

The CDR3 here is CASSQDLLAGGSSYNEQFF. In DNA, the CDR3 is TGTGCCAGCAGCCAAGATTTGCTAGCGGGGGGGTCCTCCTACAATGAGCAGTTCTTC. The gene calls are TRBV4-2 and TRBJ2-1, with 12 positions matching TRBD2. Germline trimming cut 0 bases from V and 0 bases from J; bases unmatched to any gene: 6. Per germline, CDR1 LGHNA and CDR2 YNFKEQ. This CDR3 has 19 residues.